The present T cell receptor (beta chain) was sequenced within a study of T cell responses to AZD1222 COVID-19 vaccine. General study results and limits: Spike-wide coverage was observed for vaccine-associated CD4 TCRs, with dominant responses at 160-218 and 743-854. Unmutated variant regions are reportedly the target of nearly half of TCRs that are spike-specific.

Sequencing used immunoSEQ multiplex PCR; TCRdb keeps in-frame clones, though not all of them. The sample contains fewer than 200,000 clones, around nine tenths of which appear only once. As to this clone: Its matching antigen is unknown.

The V segment lost 6 bases and the J segment 4 bases; nucleotides outside the gene matches: 5. The CDR3 has 14 amino acids. The germline V gene has CDR1 SEHNR and CDR2 FQNEAQ (reference sequence). Material: peripheral blood, obtained 28 days after the second AZD1222 dose. The chain couples TRBV7-9 to TRBJ2-7; 11 bases are a match to TRBD1. The origin of this receptor is an adult who received the AZD1222 COVID-19 vaccine. CDR3 amino acids: CASSPGTGGYEQYF. The CDR3 DNA sequence: TGTGCCAGCAGTCCCGGGACAGGGGGGTACGAGCAGTACTTC.